This TCR beta chain came from a study of beta chain features in type 1 diabetes. This clone was found a few times. No antigen is known for it. All of the isolated RNA was reverse transcribed, so expressed TCRB transcripts were sequenced. Profiling relied on immunoSEQ multiplex PCR, and the TCRdb table lists in-frame clones only, not all of them. Of about 280,000 clones in the sample, 15% were seen once. Points from the study as a whole: The naive, central memory and Treg TCRB repertoires looked more alike in patients than they did in healthy donors. Patients with Type 1 diabetes showed moderately but significantly shorter TCRB CDR3s in all four CD4+ subsets.

The clonotype originates from a man between 18 and 29 years old with type 1 diabetes. Sequenced: naive CD4+ T cells from blood.

CDR3 nucleotides: TGCGCCAGCAGCTTGGCCGGGGGTCGCTCCTACGAGCAGTACTTC. Its protein product is CASSLAGGRSYEQYF. The rearrangement links TRBV5-1 to TRBJ2-7, with TRBD2 as a possible D gene (6 bases). Germline CDR1 is SGHRS and CDR2 is YFSETQ. V was clipped by 0 bases and J by 0 bases, with 10 bases between them. CDR3 size: 15 residues.